Listed below are T cell receptor beta chains from one sample, sequenced in a study of CD8 T cells in ankylosing spondylitis. TCRdb processed the 5' RACE reads anew with MiXCR; each CDR3 protein has one entry. Of about 340,000 distinct CDR3 sequences listed, 20% to 25% are singletons. Specimen: blood, either unsorted or a sorted T cell fraction (not recorded which). Receptors originate from a male donor with ankylosing spondylitis or in good health (not recorded which). Both conserved end residues are trimmed from each CDR3. Only part of the rows carry a size: once, few, many, or a class if the clone is expanded.

v_gene	abundance	CDR3aa
TRBV7-9	-	ASRRSTGLTYEQY
TRBV12-3/TRBV12-4	few	ASRSPGPWGNEQF
TRBV15	few	ATSPGSGLHQETQY
TRBV7-9	many	ASSFLSYEQY
TRBV25-1	-	ASSGQDREADTQY
TRBV4-1	-	ASSQVGAMVSYEQY
TRBV7-9	few	ASSFRTGGRNEQF
TRBV20-1	few	SASGDRPYEQY
TRBV7-8	-	ASSLYSSGALTYEQY
TRBV7-2	-	ASGRAASGNTIY
TRBV5-1	-	ASSPGHSVTNVLT
TRBV20-1	few	SARATGGSYNEQF
TRBV21-1	-	ASSTCVGGGNTEAF
TRBV15	-	ATQDRGKAGELF
TRBV11-2	few	ASSLSGLGVDGELF
TRBV13	many	ASSLREDEQY
TRBV5-1	-	ASSSQGKAF
TRBV12-3/TRBV12-4	few	ASSSARRSDEQF
TRBV12-3/TRBV12-4	-	ASSLGSHGDSLETQY
TRBV29-1	few	SVVPPGLYGYT
TRBV25-1	few	ASSEEDRGGETQY
TRBV27	-	ASSSRGGKLF
TRBV5-6	-	ASSFGSGLDPYGQY
TRBV12-3/TRBV12-4	-	ASSDRGRGYTEAF
TRBV10-3	-	AIGDLGGQETQY
TRBV12-3/TRBV12-4	few	ASMARVNEQF
TRBV11-2	few	ASSANSYNEQF
TRBV4-2	few	ASRPRDGQFYEQY
TRBV12-3/TRBV12-4	-	ASSLAIGGGETQY
TRBV12-3/TRBV12-4	-	ASSFPGGSYEQY
TRBV19	-	ASTPGDSNSPLH
TRBV28	few	ASSLEAGPQETQY
TRBV12-3/TRBV12-4	-	ASSPSGGTSYEQY
TRBV20-1	-	SARVRDVELNTEAF
TRBV9	-	ASSAELAHNEQF
TRBV12-3/TRBV12-4	few	ASRPGSYSYNEQF
TRBV28	-	ASSFGQGIAYEQY
TRBV29-1	-	SVDGVVGESSYNEQF
TRBV6-1	-	ASSPFIRANTGELF
TRBV6-1	few	ASRGGGLNEQY
TRBV4-1	-	ASSFLAGDSTDTQY
TRBV4-2	few	ASSQDRPQGNNEQF
TRBV11-2	few	ASSEDRGLTYEQY
TRBV20-1	few	SASRGRGLDTQY
TRBV28	few	ASVHSGLSSTDTQY
TRBV7-9	-	ASRPTRTEPGANVLT
TRBV6-5	few	ASSSGGALGETQY
TRBV12-3/TRBV12-4	few	ASSRAGKTSYEQY
TRBV9	-	ASSQRQGNQETQY
TRBV7-9	-	ASRLAGYGYT
TRBV2	-	ASSGWERDRVAGEQF
TRBV28	many	ASSTGDEQY
TRBV2	-	ASSEVRLPEAF
TRBV7-8	-	ASRTWTGDTEAF
TRBV29-1	-	SVEGPGGDLTGTQY
TRBV5-5	-	ASSWGQIYEQY
TRBV7-9	few	ASSWAPGLSYNEQF